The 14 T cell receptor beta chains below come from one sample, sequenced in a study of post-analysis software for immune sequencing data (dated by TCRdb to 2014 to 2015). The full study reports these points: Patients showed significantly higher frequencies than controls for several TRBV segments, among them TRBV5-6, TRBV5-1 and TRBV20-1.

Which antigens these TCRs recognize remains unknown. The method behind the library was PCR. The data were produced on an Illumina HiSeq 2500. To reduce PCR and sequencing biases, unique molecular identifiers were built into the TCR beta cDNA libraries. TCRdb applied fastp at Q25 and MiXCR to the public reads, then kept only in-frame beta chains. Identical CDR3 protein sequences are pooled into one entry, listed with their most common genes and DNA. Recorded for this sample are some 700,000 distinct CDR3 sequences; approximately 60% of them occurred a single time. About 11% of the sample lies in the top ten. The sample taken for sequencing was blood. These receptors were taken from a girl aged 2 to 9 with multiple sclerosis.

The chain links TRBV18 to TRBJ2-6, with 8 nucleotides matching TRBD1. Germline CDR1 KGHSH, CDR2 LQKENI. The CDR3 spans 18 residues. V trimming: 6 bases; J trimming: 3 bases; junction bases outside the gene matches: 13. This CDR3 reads CASSPNGQGLGGANVLTF. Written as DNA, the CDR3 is TGTGCCAGCTCCCCGAACGGACAGGGTTTGGGTGGGGCCAACGTCCTGACTTTC.

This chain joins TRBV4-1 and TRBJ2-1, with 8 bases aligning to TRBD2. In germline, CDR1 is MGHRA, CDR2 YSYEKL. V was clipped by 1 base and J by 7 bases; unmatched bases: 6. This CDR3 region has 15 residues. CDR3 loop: CASSQGRAGVNEQFF. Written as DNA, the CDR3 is TGCGCCAGCAGCCAAGGTCGAGCGGGAGTTAATGAGCAGTTCTTC.

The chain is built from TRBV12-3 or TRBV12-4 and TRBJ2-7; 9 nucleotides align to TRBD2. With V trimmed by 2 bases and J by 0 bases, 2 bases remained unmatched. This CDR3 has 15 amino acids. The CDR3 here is CASSLWREGSYEQYF. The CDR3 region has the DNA TGTGCCAGCAGTTTATGGCGGGAGGGCTCCTACGAGCAGTACTTC.

CDR3 nucleotides: TGTGCCAGCAGCCACATAACAGGGGGGGGTCAAGAGACCCAGTACTTC. It is translated as CASSHITGGGQETQYF. V usage is TRBV14 and J usage is TRBJ2-5; D is perhaps TRBD1 (8 bases). The CDR3 covers 16 residues. Trimming took 3 bases from V and 2 from J, leaving 16 bases between them. Germline CDR1 SGHDN, CDR2 FVKESK.

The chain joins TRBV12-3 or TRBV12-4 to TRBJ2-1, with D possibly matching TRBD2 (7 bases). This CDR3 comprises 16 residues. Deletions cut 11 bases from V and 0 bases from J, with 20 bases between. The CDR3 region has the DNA TGTGCCGGCAAACAAAAGGGGGGGAGCTCCTACAATGAGCAGTTCTTC. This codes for CAGKQKGGSSYNEQFF.

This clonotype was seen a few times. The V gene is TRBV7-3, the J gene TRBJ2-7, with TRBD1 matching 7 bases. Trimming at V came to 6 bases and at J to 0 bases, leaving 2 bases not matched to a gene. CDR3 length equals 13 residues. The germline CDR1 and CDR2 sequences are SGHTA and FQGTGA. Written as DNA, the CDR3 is TGTGCCAGCAGACGGGACAGCTCCTACGAGCAGTACTTC. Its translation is CASRRDSSYEQYF.

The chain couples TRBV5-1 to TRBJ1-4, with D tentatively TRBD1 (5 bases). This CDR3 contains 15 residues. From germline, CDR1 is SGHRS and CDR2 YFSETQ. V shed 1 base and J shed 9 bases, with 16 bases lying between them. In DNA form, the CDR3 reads TGCGCCAGCAGCTTGAGGGACCAGACGGCTAAAAAACTGTTTTTT. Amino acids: CASSLRDQTAKKLFF.

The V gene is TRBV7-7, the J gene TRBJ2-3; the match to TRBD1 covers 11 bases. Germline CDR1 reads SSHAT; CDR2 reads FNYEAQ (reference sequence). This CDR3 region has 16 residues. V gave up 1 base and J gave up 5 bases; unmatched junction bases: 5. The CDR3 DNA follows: TGTGCCAGCAGCTTAGGCGGGACAGGGGGAAGAGATACGCAGTATTTT. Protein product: CASSLGGTGGRDTQYF.

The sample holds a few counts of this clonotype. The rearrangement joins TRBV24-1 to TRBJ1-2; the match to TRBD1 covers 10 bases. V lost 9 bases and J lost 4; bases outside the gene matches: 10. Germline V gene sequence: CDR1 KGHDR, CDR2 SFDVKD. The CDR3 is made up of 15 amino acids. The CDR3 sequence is CATRSGTGDSYGYTF. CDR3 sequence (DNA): TGTGCCACCCGGTCCGGGACAGGGGACAGCTATGGCTACACCTTC.

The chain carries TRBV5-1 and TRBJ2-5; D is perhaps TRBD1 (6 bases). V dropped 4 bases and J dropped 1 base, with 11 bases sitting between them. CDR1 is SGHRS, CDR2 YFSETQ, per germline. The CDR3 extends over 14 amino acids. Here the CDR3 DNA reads TGCGCCAGCAGCCAGGACAGTGTCCAAGAGACCCAGTACTTC. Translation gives CASSQDSVQETQYF.

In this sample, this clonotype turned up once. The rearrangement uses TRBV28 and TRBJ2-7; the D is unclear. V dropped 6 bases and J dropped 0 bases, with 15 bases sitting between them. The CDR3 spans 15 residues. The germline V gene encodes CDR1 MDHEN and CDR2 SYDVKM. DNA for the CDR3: TGTGCCAGCAGCGCTCCGGGTCGCAGCTCCTACGAGCAGTACTTC. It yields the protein CASSAPGRSSYEQYF.

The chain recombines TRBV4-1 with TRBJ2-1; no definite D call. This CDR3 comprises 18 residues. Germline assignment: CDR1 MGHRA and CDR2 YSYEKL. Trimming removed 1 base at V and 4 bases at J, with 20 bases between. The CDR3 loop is CASSQGGIVAALYNEQFF. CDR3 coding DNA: TGCGCCAGCAGCCAAGGTGGCATCGTGGCGGCCCTGTACAATGAGCAGTTCTTC.

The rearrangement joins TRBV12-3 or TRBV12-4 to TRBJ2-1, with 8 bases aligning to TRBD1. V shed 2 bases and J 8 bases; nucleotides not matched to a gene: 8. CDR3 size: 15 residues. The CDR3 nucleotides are TGTGCCAGCAGTTTACACGACAGGGGTAGGGATGAGCAGTTCTTC. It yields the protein CASSLHDRGRDEQFF.

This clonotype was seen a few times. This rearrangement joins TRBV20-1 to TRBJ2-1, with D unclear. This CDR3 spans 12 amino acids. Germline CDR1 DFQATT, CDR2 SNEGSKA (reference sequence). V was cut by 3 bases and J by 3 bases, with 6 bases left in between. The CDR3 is CSARGYYNEQFF. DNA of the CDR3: TGCAGTGCTAGGGGCTACTACAATGAGCAGTTCTTC.